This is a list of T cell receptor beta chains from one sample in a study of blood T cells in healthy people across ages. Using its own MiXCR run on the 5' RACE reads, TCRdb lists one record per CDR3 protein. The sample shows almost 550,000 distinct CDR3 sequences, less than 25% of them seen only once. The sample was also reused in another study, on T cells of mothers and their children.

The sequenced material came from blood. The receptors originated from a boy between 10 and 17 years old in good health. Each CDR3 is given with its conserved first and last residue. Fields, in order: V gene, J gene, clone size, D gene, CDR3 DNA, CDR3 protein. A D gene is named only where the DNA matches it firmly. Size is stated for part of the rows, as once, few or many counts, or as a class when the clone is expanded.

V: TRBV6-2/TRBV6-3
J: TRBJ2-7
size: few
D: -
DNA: TGTGCCAGCAGTTACTCGGAGCTAACGGCCGAGCAGTACTTC
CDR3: CASSYSELTAEQYF

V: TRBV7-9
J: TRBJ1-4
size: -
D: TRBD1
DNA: TGTGCCAGCAGCTCTTCCAGGGGGCGAGATGAAAAACTGTTTTTT
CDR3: CASSSSRGRDEKLFF

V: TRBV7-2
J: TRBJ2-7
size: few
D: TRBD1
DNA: TGTGCCAGCAGCCCCGGGACAGGGGTTTATACCCAGCACGAGCAGTACTTC
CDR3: CASSPGTGVYTQHEQYF

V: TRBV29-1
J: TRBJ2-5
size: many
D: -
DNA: TGCAGCGTTGATAGGCAGCAAGAGACCCAGTACTTC
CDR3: CSVDRQQETQYF

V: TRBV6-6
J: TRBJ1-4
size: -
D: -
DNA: TGTGCCAGCAACGGGCGGATTAATGAAGAACCGTTTTTT
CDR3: CASNGRINEEPFF

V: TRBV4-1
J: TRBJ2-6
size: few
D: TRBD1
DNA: TGCGCCAGCAGCCAGACAGACAGGGGCCGTTCTGGGGCCAACGTCCTGACTTTC
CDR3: CASSQTDRGRSGANVLTF

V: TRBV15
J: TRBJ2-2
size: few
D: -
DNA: TGTGCCACCAGCAGAGATCGGGCCACCGGGGAGCTGTTTTTT
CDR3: CATSRDRATGELFF

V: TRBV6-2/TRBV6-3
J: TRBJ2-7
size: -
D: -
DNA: TGTGCCAGCAGTTTCGGGAGGACAGGGTCCTACGAGCAGTACTTC
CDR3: CASSFGRTGSYEQYF

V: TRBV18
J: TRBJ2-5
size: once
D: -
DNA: TGTGCCAGCTCACCAGCGGCGGAGACCCAGTACTTC
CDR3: CASSPAAETQYF

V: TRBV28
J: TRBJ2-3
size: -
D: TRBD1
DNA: TGTGCCAGCAGTTATCCCGTAACAGGGGGAACTAGCACAGATACGCAGTATTTT
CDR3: CASSYPVTGGTSTDTQYF

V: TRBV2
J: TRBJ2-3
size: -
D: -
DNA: TGTGCCAGCAGTTCCAACAGGATTACAGATACGCAGTATTTT
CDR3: CASSSNRITDTQYF

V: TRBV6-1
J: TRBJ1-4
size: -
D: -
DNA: TGTGCCAGCAGTGAAGTCGGGGGGCTAGGTGAAAAACTGTTTTTT
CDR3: CASSEVGGLGEKLFF

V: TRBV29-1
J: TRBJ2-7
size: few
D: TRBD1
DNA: TGCAGCGTTGAGGAAGATGGGACAGGAGCCTACGAGCAGTACTTC
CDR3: CSVEEDGTGAYEQYF

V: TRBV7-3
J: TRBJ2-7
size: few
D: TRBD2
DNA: TGTGCCAGCAGCTTAAGCCCGGGACTAGCCGAGCAGTACTTC
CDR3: CASSLSPGLAEQYF

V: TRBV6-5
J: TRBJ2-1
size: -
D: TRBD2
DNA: TGTGCCAGCAGTTACTTTGACAGTAATGACGGGGGGAATGAGCAGTTCTTC
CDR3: CASSYFDSNDGGNEQFF

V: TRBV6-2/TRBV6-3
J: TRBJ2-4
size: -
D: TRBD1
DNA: TGTGCCAGCAGTTACAGCAGGACAGGGGGTGAGGACATTCAGTACTTC
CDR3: CASSYSRTGGEDIQYF

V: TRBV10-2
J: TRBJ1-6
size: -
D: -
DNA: TGCGCCAGCAGAGACGCGCGAACCCCACCCCTCCACTTT
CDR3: CASRDARTPPLHF

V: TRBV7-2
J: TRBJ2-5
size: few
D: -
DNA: TGTGCCAGCAGCTTAGCTAAAAGACGGGCGCTGAGAGAGACCCAGTACTTC
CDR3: CASSLAKRRALRETQYF

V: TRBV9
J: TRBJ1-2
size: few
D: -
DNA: TGTGCCAGCAGCGTAGTACTACAGGCCCTCTATGGCTACACCTTC
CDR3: CASSVVLQALYGYTF

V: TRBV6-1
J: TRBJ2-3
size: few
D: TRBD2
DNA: TGTGCCAGCAGTAAAGTAGCGGGAGGCACAGATACGCAGTATTTT
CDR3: CASSKVAGGTDTQYF

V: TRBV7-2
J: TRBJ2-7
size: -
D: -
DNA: TGTGCCAGCAGCTTAAGGCCGACTACCCTCTCCTACGAGCAGTACTTC
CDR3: CASSLRPTTLSYEQYF

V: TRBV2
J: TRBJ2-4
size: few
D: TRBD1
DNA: TGTGCCAGCCGGTACCGGGACAGGCGGGACATTCAGTACTTC
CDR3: CASRYRDRRDIQYF

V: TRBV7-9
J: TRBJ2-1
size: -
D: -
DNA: TGTGCCAGCAGCGACGGGACGACCACCTACAATGAGCAGTTCTTC
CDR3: CASSDGTTTYNEQFF

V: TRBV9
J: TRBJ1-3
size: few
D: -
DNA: TGTGCCAGCAGCGTCCGGGCTGGAAACACCATATATTTT
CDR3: CASSVRAGNTIYF

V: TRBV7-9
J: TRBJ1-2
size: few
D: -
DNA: TGTGCCAGCAGCTTAGGAGGAGGGCTAGTCACCTTC
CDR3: CASSLGGGLVTF

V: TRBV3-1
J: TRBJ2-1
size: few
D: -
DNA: TGTGCCAGCGGGCCGACCCCCAATGAGCAGTTCTTC
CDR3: CASGPTPNEQFF

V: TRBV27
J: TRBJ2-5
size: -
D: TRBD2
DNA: TGTGCCAGCGCAGATAGCGGGGCCAGCCAAGAGACCCAGTACTTC
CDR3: CASADSGASQETQYF